The clone carrying this T cell receptor (beta chain) was counted only a few times. TCRdb fed the RT-PCR reads into MiXCR, producing one record per CDR3 protein. The sample yields fewer than 800,000 distinct CDR3 sequences, 12% to 15% seen once. Looked up from germline, CDR1 is ENHRY and CDR2 is SYGVKD. The V gene end was trimmed by 6 bases and the J gene end by 9 bases; junction bases not matched to a gene: 8. The CDR3 extends over 13 amino acids. Sequences were obtained from memory CD4+ T cells from blood. The V call is TRBV10-3, the J call TRBJ2-7; the match to TRBD1 covers 10 bases. The TCR sequence derives from a female donor in good health, serving as a healthy control. CDR3 in DNA: TGTGCCATCAGGAGGGACAGGGGTGAAGGGCAGTACTTC. This translates into CAIRRDRGEGQYF.